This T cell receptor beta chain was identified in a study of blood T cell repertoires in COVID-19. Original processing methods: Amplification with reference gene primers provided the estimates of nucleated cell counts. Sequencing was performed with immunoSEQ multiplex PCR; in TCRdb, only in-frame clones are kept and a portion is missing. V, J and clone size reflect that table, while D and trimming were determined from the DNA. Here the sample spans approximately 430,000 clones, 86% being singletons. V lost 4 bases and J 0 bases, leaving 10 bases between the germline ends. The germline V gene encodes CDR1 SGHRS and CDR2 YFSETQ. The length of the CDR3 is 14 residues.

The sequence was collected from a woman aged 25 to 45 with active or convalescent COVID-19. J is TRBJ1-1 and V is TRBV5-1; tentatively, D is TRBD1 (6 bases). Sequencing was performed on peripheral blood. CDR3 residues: CASSTGQLNTEAFF. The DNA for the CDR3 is TGCGCCAGCAGCACCGGACAGCTGAACACTGAAGCTTTCTTT.